This T cell receptor beta chain was recovered during a study of shared clonotypes between healthy human individuals. As for this clone: The target antigen is unknown.

Findings of the study overall: Estimated richness was generally greater in naive than memory subsets. What limited the represented genetic and exposure-history diversity was the small number of donors. How much donors shared clonotypes was expected to be affected by sequencing depth.

At a deep level, the assay was run. Sequenced by immunoSEQ multiplex PCR; TCRdb stores in-frame clones only, minus some. Counted here are about 2.4 million clones, over 85% occurring once; the ten biggest clones make up about 0.34%. Trimming removed 3 bases from V and 6 bases from J; junction bases left unmatched: 10. Germline CDR1 is SGHNT and CDR2 is YYREEE (reference sequence). This CDR3 region has 15 residues. Sequencing was carried out using naive CD4+ T cells from PBMCs. Subset in this sample: CD45RA+ positively selected. V usage is TRBV5-4 and J usage is TRBJ1-2, with 8 positions matching TRBD1. This receptor was identified in a man younger than 35 in good health. Some clones in this sample may be carry-over from other donors' samples. This CDR3 is CASSSDPGGANGYTF. The CDR3 nucleotides are TGTGCCAGCAGCTCCGACCCAGGGGGCGCGAATGGCTACACCTTC.